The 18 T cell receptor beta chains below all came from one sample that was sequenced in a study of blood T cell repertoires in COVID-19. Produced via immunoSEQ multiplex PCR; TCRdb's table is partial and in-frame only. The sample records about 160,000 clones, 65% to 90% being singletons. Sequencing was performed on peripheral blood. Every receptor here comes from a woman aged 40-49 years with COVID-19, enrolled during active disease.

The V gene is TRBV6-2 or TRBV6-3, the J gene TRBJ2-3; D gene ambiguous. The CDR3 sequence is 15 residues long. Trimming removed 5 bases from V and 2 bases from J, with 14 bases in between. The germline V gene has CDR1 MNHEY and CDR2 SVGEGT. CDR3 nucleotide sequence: TGTGCCAGCAGTCCCCCGGAGAGATCCACAGATACGCAGTATTTT. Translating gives CASSPPERSTDTQYF.

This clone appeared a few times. This chain's CDR3 is CASRSQGNQPQHF. CDR3 coding DNA: TGTGCCAGCAGGTCACAGGGCAATCAGCCCCAGCATTTT. The rearrangement joins TRBV2 to TRBJ1-5; tentatively, D is TRBD1 (5 bases). The CDR3 loop spans 13 amino acids. In germline, CDR1 is SNHLY, CDR2 FYNNEI. V was clipped by 6 bases and J by 2 bases, with 8 bases between them.

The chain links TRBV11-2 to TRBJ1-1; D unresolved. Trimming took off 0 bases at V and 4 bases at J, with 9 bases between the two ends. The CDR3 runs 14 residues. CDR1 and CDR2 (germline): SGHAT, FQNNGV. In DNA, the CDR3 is TGTGCCAGCAGCTTAGATGGCGGCGGCACTGAAGCTTTCTTT. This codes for CASSLDGGGTEAFF.

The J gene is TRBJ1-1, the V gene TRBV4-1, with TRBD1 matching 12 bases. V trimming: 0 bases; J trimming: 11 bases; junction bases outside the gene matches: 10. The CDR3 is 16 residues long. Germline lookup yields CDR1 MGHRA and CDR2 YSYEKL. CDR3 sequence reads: CASSQDRGTGGLSAFF. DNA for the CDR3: TGCGCCAGCAGCCAAGACCGTGGGACAGGGGGCCTTAGCGCTTTCTTT.

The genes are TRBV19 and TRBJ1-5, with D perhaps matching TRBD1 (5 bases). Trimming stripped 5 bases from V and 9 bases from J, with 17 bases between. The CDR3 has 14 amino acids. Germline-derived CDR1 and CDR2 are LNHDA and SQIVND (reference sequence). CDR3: CASSWQGQGRPQHF. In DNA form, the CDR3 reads TGTGCCAGTAGTTGGCAGGGCCAAGGTCGGCCCCAGCATTTT.

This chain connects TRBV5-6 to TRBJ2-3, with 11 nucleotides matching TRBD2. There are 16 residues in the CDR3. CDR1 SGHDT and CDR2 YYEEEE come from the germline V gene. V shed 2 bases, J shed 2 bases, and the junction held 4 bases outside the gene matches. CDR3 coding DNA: TGTGCCAGCAGCTTTAGCGGGAGGGGCTTCACAGATACGCAGTATTTT. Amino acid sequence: CASSFSGRGFTDTQYF.

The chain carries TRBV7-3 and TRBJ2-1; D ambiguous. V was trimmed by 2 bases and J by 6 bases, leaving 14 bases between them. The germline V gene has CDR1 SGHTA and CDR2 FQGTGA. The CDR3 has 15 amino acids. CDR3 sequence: CASSLLRSRSNEQFF. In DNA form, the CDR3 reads TGTGCCAGCAGCTTACTTCGTTCTAGGTCCAATGAGCAGTTCTTC.

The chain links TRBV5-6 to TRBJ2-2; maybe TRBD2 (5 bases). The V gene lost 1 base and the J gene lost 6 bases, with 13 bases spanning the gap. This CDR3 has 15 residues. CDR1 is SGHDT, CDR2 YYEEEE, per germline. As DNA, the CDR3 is TGTGCCAGCAGCTTGAAGAGGGAGTCGGCCGGGGAGCTGTTTTTT. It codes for CASSLKRESAGELFF.

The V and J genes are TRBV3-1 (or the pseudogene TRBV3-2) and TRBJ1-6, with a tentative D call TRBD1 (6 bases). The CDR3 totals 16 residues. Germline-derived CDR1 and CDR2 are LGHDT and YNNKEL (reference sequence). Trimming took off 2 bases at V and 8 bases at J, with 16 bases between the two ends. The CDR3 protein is CASSQNGGDKYSPLHF. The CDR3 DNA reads TGTGCCAGCAGCCAAAACGGGGGGGACAAATATTCACCCCTCCACTTT.

The CDR3 reads CASSQGVGNYGYTF. The CDR3 DNA follows: TGTGCCAGCAGCCAGGGGGTGGGGAACTATGGCTACACCTTC. The J gene is TRBJ1-2, the V gene TRBV5-4, with 7 nucleotides matching TRBD1. CDR1 and CDR2 from the germline V gene are SGHNT and YYREEE (reference sequence). V shed 4 bases and J 2 bases; nucleotides not matched to a gene: 5. The CDR3 has 14 residues.

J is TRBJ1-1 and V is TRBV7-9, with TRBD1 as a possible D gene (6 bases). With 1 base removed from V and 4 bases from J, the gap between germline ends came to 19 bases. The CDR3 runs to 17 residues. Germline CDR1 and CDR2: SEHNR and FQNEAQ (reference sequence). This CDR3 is CASSLVGGGRMGTEAFF. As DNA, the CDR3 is TGTGCCAGCAGCTTAGTGGGAGGGGGGCGGATGGGCACTGAAGCTTTCTTT.

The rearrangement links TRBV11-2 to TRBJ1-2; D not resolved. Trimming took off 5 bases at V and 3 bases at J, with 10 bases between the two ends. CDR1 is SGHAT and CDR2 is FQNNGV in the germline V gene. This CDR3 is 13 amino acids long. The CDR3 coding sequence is TGTGCCAGCAGCCCTCAGTTGGACTATGGCTACACCTTC. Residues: CASSPQLDYGYTF.

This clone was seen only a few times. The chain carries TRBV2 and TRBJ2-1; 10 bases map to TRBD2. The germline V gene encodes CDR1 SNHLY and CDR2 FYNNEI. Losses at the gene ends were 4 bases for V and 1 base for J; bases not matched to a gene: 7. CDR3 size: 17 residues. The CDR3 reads CASSAPSGGVSYNEQFF. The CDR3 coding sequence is TGTGCCAGCAGTGCCCCCAGCGGGGGGGTATCCTACAATGAGCAGTTCTTC.

CDR3: CASSFRLGGTDTQYF. As DNA, the CDR3 is TGTGCCAGCAGCTTTAGGTTAGGAGGCACAGATACGCAGTATTTT. The rearrangement joins TRBV6-5 to TRBJ2-3; D is unresolved. Looked up from germline, CDR1 is MNHEY and CDR2 is SVGAGI. V gave up 6 bases and J gave up 1 base, with 14 bases separating them. This CDR3 comprises 15 residues.

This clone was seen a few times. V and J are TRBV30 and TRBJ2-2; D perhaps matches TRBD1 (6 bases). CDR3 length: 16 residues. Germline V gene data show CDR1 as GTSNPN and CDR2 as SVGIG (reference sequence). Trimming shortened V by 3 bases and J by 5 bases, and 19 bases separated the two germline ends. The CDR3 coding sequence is TGTGCCTGGAGGGGGGTTCGGACAGCCGTGACCGGGGAGCTGTTTTTT. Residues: CAWRGVRTAVTGELFF.

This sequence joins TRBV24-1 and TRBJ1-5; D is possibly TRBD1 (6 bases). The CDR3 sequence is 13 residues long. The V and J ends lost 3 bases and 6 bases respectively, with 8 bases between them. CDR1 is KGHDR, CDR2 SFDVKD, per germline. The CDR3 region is CATSDRGFQPQHF. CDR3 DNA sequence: TGTGCCACCAGTGATAGGGGGTTTCAGCCCCAGCATTTT.

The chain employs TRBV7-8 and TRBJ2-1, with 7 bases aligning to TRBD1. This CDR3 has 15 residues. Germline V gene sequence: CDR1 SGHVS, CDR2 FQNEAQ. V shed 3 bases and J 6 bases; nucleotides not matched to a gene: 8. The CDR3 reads CASSLYPGQSNEQFF. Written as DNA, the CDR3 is TGTGCCAGCAGCTTGTATCCGGGACAGTCCAATGAGCAGTTCTTC.

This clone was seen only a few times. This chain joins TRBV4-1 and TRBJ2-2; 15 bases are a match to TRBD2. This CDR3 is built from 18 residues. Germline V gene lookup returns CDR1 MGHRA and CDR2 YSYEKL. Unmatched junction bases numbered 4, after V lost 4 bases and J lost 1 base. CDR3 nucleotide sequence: TGCGCCAGCAGCCCGACGGGACTAGCGGGGGGGAACACCGGGGAGCTGTTTTTT. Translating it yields CASSPTGLAGGNTGELFF.